This T cell receptor (beta chain) was recorded in a study of blood T cell repertoires in COVID-19. Turning to the study itself: The United States, Italy and Spain supplied acute and convalescent COVID-19 samples.

Per the study methods: Reference gene primer amplification in the assay estimated nucleated cell counts. TCRdb's copy holds only in-frame clones and misses some; the assay was immunoSEQ multiplex PCR. V, J and clone size are those of that table, while D and trimming were read from the DNA. The sample shows approximately 50,000 clones, 85% of them seen only once. Trimming took 4 bases from V and 8 from J; bases not matched to a gene: 0. The CDR3 contains 13 residues. Germline CDR1 reads SNHLY; CDR2 reads FYNNEI. This sequence joins TRBV2 and TRBJ1-6; TRBD1 aligns across 9 bases. This receptor was identified in a human donor in a cohort sampled during active COVID-19. The specimen sequenced was peripheral blood. The chain's CDR3 is CASSGDRDSPLHF. The CDR3, as DNA: TGTGCCAGCAGTGGGGACAGGGATTCACCCCTCCACTTT.